The table lists the clone carrying this T cell receptor beta chain with many counts. Researchers used genomic DNA as the template to profile TCR beta VDJ and CDR3. Via MiXCR, TCRdb re-called the reads, giving one row per CDR3 protein. The data contain approximately 190,000 distinct CDR3 sequences, around three fifths of them singletons. The data derive from a study of CD8+CD57+ T cells in acquired aplastic anemia. On the study more broadly: Sorting CD4+ and CD8+ cells gave DNA averaging approximately 2.9 ug.

The CDR3 sequence is 16 residues long. The J segment lost 5 bases and the V segment lost 6 bases, leaving 9 bases of the junction unmatched. CDR1 is LNHDA and CDR2 is SQIVND in the germline V gene (reference sequence). The source is a human donor with severe aplastic anemia or a healthy control (not recorded which). Sequenced: sorted CD4+, CD8+, or CD8+CD57+ T cells (not recorded which) from PBMCs. The chain employs TRBV19 and TRBJ2-2; TRBD2 aligns across 10 bases. DNA of the CDR3: TGTGCCAGTAGCCCCTATAGCGGGGGGCGGACCGGGGAGCTGTTTTTT. This translates into CASSPYSGGRTGELFF.